This TCR beta chain was found in a study of identical twins. V lost 7 bases and J lost 3, with 15 bases in between. CDR3 length: 15 amino acids. The germline gives CDR1 WSHSY, CDR2 SAAADI. Study-wide results and limits: Fewer insertions were carried by abundant cord blood beta clonotypes, but none was seen in memory repertoires.

To note about this clonotype: What it binds is not known.

MiXCR, applied by TCRdb to the 5' RACE reads, yields one record per CDR3 protein. This table holds 450,000 or so distinct CDR3 sequences, 24% found once. Separately, the same data were catalogued under a study of T cells expressing NK-cell markers.

The rearrangement joins TRBV10-2 to TRBJ2-2; D is perhaps TRBD2 (5 bases). The source of this sequence is a woman younger than 30 in good health. The sequenced sample was CD4+ T cells sorted from blood. This CDR3 reads CASIPSGADTGELFF. DNA of the CDR3: TGCGCCAGCATTCCCTCAGGAGCGGACACCGGGGAGCTGTTTTTT.